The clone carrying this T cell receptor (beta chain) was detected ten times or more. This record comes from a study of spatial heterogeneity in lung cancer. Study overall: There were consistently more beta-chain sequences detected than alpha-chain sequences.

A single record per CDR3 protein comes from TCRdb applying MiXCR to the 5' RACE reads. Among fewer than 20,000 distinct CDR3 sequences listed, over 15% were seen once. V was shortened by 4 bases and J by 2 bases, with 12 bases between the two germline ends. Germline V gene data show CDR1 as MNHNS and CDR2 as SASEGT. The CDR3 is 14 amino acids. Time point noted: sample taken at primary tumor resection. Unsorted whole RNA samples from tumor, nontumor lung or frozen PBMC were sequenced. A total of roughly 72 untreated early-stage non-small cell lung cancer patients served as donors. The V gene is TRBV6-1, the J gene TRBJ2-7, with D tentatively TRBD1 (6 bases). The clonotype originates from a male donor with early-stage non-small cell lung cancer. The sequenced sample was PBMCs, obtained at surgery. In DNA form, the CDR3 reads TGTGCCAGCAGTGTGGCAGGGGACCCCTACGAGCAGTACTTC. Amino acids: CASSVAGDPYEQYF.